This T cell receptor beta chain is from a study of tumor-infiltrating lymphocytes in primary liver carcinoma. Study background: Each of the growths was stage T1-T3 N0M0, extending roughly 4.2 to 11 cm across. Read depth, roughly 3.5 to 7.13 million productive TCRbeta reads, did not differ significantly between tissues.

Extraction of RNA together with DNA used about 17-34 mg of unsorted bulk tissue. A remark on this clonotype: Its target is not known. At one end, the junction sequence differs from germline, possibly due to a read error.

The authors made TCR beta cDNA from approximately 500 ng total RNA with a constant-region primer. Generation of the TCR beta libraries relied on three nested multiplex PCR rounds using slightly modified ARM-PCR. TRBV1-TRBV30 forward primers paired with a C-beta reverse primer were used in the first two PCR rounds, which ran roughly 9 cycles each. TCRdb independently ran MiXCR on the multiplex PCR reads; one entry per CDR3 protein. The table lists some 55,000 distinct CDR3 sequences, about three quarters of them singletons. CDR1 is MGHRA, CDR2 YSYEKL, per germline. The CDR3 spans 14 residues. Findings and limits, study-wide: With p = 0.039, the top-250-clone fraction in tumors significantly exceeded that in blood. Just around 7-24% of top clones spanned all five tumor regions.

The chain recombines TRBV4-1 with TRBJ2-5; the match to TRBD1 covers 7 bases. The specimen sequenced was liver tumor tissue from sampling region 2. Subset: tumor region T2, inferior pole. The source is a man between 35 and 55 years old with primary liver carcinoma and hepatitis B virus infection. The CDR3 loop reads CASSQLGPTGTQYF. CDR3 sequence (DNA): TGCGCCAGCAGCCAACTGGGACCGACAGGGACCCAATACTTC.